This TCR beta chain is from a study of shared clonotypes between healthy human individuals. Study-wide results and limits: The sampled material consisted only of blood, and tissue repertoires are likely to differ.

Germline loops: CDR1 MGHRA, CDR2 YSYEKL. J gave up 3 bases and V 1 base, and 2 bases lay outside the gene matches. This CDR3 comprises 16 residues. An even split of each subset's genomic DNA across several immunoSEQ plates was performed. Sequencing was performed with immunoSEQ multiplex PCR; in TCRdb, only in-frame clones are kept and a portion is missing. This table has more than 1,200,000 clones, about 98.5% appearing once. Concerning this clone itself: Its antigen is undetermined.

This sequence was found in a man under 40 in good health. Input material: naive CD4+ T cells sorted from blood. Subset indicated: CD45RA+ positively selected. The rearrangement links TRBV4-1 to TRBJ2-2; 10 positions match TRBD1. The CDR3 reads CASSQVTGGYTGELFF. CDR3 in DNA: TGCGCCAGCAGCCAAGTGACAGGGGGCTACACCGGGGAGCTGTTTTTT.